This T cell receptor beta chain was recovered during a study of blood T cell repertoires in COVID-19 (dated by TCRdb to the early 2020s). With regard to the full study: Samples covering the acute and convalescent phases of COVID-19 were provided by collaborators in the United States, Italy and Spain. The prospective study material was composed of cDNA or gDNA derived from T cells, B-cell-depleted T cells, or PBMCs. Subjects who had been exposed to COVID-19, were actively infected with it, or had recovered from it provided the deeply sampled blood TCRbeta repertoires that made up the dataset. The repertoires were made available in a free public database intended to serve as a resource for research on the immune response to SARS-CoV-2. The samples were drawn from two sources: the first 160 participants of the ongoing ImmuneRACE study, and 1,000 to 1,500 subjects contributed by 6 global collaborators. A de-identified subject ID, COVID-19 status, age in years and sex were almost always included in the sample metadata. Where HLA class I and class II types were available, the types were taken from metadata supplied by the sample provider, not from assay-based typing. What the authors observed across the whole study: Clinical and demographic metadata were provided uncurated, with the amount varying by source and participant.

TCRbeta CDR3 regions were amplified from genomic DNA using the immunoSEQ Assay, a bias-controlled multiplex PCR. Per the source publication's procedure: The number of nucleated cells in each sample was estimated by amplification of reference gene primers within the assay. To quantify the absolute abundance of each unique TCRbeta CDR3 rearrangement, sequence reads were collapsed and filtered. Productive Simpson clonality was computed per sample as the square root of Simpson's diversity index over productive rearrangements. As stored in TCRdb, this immuneACCESS dataset retains in-frame rearrangements with V and J assigned. A fraction of the clones does not appear; measured against another copy, unresolved V genes explain less than half of the discrepancy, and the remainder lacks a known reason. That table supplies the V and J calls and clone size; D and trimming were determined from the DNA. Within this sample are about 190,000 clones, with 70% to 90% of them counted one time only. The leading ten clones occupy 3.5% to 4.5% of the sample.

CDR3 length: 13 amino acids, cysteine to phenylalanine. Of all the DNA, just the CDR3 is kept, 39 bases in frame from base 1. The germline V and J ends show losses of 0 bases and 10 bases respectively, and no gene match explains 4 bases of the junction. In the germline V gene, CDR1 corresponds to SGHRS and CDR2 to YFSETQ. For this clone: This clone's antigen is unknown. Base-call qualities are not available, and no considerably larger clone is one nucleotide away.

Collaborating institutions collected whole blood in K2EDTA tubes following their own protocols. For TCRbeta analysis, collaborators shipped samples as frozen whole blood, isolated PBMCs, or DNA extracted from either of those sample types. The TCR comes from a woman younger than 45 with acute or convalescent COVID-19. The sequenced sample was peripheral blood. The V gene is TRBV5-1 and the J gene is TRBJ2-1; 7 bases in the middle match TRBD2. The CDR3 in this case is CASSLAVAGEQFF. The nucleotide sequence is given as TGCGCCAGCAGCTTGGCGGTAGCGGGCGAGCAGTTCTTC.